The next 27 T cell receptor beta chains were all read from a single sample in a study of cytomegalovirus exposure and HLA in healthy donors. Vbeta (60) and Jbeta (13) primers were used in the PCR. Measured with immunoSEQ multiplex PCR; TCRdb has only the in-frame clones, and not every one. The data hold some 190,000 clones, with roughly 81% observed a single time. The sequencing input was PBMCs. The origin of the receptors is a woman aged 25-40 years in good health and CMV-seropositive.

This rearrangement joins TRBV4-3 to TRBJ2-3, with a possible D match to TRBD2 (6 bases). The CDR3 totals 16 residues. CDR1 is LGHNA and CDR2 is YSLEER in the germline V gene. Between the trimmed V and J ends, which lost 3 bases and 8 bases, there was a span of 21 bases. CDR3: CASSHPPGGALVTQYF. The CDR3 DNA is TGCGCCAGCAGCCATCCTCCCGGCGGGGCCCTTGTTACGCAGTATTTT.

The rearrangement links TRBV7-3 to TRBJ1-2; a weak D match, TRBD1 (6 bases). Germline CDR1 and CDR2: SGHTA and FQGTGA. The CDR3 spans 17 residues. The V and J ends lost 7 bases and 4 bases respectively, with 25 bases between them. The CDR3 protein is CASTLKGQGKNFYGYTF. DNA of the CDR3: TGTGCCAGCACCCTTAAGGGGCAGGGGAAAAACTTCTATGGCTACACCTTC.

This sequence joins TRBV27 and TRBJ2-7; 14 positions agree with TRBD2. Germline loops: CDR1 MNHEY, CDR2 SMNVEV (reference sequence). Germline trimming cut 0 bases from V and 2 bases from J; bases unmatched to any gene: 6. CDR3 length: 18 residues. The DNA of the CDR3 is TGTGCCAGCAGTTTATCGATCCCGGGACTAGCGGGAGCCTACGAGCAGTACTTC. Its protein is CASSLSIPGLAGAYEQYF.

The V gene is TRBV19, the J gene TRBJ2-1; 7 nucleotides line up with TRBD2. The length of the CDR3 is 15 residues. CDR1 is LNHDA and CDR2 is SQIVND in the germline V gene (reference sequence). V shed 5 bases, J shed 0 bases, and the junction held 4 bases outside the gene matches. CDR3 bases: TGTGCCAGTAGTGCAAGCGGGACCTCCTACAATGAGCAGTTCTTC. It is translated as CASSASGTSYNEQFF.

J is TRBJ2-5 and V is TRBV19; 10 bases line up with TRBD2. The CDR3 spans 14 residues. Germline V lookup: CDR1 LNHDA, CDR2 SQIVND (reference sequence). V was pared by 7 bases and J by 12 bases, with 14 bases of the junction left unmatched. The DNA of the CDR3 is TGTGCCAGTACCCCTTACGGGACTAGCGTAGAAAAGTACTTC. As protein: CASTPYGTSVEKYF.

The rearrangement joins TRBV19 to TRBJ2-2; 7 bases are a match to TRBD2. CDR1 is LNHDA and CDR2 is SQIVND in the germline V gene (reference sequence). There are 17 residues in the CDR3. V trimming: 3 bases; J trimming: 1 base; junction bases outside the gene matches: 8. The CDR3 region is CASSMLRLAENTGELFF. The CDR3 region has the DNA TGTGCCAGTAGTATGTTAAGGCTAGCGGAGAACACCGGGGAGCTGTTTTTT.

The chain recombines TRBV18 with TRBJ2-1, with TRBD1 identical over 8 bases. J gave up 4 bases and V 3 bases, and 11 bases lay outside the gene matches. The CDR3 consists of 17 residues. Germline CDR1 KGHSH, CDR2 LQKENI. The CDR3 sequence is CASSPGQGMGWYNEQFF. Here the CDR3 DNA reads TGTGCCAGCTCACCCGGACAGGGTATGGGTTGGTACAATGAGCAGTTCTTC. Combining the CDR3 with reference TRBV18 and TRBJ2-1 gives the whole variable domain NAGVMQNPRHLVRRRGQEARLRCSPMKGHSHVYWYRQLPEEGLKFMVYLQKENIIDESGMPKERFSAEFPKEGPSILRIQQVVRGDSAAYFCASSPGQGMGWYNEQFFGPGTRLTVL.

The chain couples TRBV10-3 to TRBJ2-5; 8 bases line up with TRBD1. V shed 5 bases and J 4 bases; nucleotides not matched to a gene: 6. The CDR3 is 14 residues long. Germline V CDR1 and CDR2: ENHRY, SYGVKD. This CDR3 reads CAISPGQAGETQYF. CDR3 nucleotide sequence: TGTGCCATCAGTCCGGGACAGGCGGGAGAGACCCAGTACTTC.

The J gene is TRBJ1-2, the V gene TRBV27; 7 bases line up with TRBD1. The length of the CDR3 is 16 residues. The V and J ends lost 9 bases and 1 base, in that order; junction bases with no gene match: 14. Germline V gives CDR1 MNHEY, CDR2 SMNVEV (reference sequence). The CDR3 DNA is TGTGCCAGTGCCAGGACAGGCCTTGATATTAACTATGGCTACACCTTC. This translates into CASARTGLDINYGYTF.

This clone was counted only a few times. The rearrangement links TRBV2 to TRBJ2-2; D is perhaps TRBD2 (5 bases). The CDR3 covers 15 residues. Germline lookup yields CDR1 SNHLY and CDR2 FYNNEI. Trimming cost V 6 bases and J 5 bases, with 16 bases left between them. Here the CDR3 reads CASSGGQIRTGELFF. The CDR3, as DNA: TGTGCCAGCAGCGGCGGGCAGATTCGAACCGGGGAGCTGTTTTTT.

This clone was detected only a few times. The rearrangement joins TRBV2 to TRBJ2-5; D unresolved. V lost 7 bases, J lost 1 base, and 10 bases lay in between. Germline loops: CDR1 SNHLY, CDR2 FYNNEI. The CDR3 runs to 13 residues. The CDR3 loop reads CASNTHPQETQYF. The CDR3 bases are TGTGCCAGCAACACACACCCCCAAGAGACCCAGTACTTC.

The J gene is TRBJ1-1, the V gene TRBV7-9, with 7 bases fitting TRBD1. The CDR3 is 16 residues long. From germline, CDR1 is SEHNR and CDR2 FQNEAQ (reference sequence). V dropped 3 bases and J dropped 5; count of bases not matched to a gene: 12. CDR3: CASSFLRGQDRTEAFF. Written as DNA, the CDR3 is TGTGCCAGCAGCTTCCTTCGTGGACAGGACCGAACTGAAGCTTTCTTT.

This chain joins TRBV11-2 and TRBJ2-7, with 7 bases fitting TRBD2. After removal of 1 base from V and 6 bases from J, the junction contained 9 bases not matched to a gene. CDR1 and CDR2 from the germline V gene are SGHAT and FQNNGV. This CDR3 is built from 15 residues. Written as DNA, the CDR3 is TGTGCCAGCAGCTTAGGGGCTAGCGGACTGGGCGAGCAGTACTTC. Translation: CASSLGASGLGEQYF.

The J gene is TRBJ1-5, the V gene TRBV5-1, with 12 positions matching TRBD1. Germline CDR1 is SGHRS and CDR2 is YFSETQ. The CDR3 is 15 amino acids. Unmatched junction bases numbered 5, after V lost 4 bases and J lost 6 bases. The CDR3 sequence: CASSPGTGGGQPQHF. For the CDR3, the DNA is TGCGCCAGCAGCCCCGGGACAGGGGGCGGTCAGCCCCAGCATTTT.

The CDR3 DNA reads TGTGCCAGTAGCACGGACAGGGGGCCCTATGGCTACACCTTC. Translation: CASSTDRGPYGYTF. V is TRBV19 and J is TRBJ1-2, with 11 bases fitting TRBD1. Trimming removed 6 bases from V and 4 bases from J; junction bases left unmatched: 4. The CDR3 totals 14 residues. Per germline, CDR1 LNHDA and CDR2 SQIVND (reference sequence).

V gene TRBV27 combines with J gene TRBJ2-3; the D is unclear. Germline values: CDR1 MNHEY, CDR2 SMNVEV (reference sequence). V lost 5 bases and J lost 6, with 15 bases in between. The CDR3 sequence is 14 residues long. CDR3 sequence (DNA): TGTGCCAGCAGTCCCCGACTCGCTTGGGATACGCAGTATTTT. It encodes CASSPRLAWDTQYF.

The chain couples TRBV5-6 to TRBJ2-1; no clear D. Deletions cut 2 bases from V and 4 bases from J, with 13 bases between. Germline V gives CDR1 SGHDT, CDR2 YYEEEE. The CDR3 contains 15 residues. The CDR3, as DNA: TGTGCCAGCAGCTTCCTCGAGCAGGATTACAATGAGCAGTTCTTC. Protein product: CASSFLEQDYNEQFF.

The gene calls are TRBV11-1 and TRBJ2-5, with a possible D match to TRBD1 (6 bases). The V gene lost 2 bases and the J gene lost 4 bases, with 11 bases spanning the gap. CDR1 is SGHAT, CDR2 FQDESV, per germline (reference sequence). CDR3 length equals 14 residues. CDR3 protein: CASSLTRGVETQYF. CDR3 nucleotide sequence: TGTGCCAGCAGCTTAACCAGGGGTGTAGAGACCCAGTACTTC.

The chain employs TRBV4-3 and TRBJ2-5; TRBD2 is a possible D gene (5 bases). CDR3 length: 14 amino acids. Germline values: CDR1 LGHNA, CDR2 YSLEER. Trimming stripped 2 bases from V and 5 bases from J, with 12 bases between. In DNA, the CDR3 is TGCGCCAGCAGCCAAAACACTAGATCGGAGACCCAGTACTTC. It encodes CASSQNTRSETQYF.

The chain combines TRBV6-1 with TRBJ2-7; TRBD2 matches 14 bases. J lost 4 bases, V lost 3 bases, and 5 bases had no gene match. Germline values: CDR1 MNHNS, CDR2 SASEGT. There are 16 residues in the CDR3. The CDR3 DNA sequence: TGTGCCAGCAGTGATCCGAGACTAGCGGGAGGGTACGAGCAGTACTTC. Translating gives CASSDPRLAGGYEQYF.

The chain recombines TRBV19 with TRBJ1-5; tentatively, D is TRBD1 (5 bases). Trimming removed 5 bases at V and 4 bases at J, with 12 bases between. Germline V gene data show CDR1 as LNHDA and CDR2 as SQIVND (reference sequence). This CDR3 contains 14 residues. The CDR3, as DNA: TGTGCCAGTAGTCTGGGGCCCCATAATCAGCCCCAGCATTTT. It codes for CASSLGPHNQPQHF.

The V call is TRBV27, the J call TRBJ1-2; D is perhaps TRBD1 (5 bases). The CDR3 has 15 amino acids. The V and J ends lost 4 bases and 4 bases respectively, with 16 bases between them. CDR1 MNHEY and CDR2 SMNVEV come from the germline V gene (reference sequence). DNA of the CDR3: TGTGCCAGCAGTTCGGGGGACGCGATTCCCTATGGCTACACCTTC. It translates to CASSSGDAIPYGYTF.

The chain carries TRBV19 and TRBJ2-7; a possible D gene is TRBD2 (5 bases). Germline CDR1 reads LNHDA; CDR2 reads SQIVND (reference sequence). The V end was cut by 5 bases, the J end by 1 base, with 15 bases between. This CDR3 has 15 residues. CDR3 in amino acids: CASSPRGIGSYEQYF. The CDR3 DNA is TGTGCCAGTAGTCCCCGAGGGATTGGATCCTACGAGCAGTACTTC.

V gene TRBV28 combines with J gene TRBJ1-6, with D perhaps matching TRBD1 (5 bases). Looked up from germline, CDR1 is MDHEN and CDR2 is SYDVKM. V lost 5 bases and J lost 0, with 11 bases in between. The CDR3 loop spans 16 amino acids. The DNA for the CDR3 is TGTGCCAGCAGTCAGGGCGGCAGCTCCTATAATTCACCCCTCCACTTT. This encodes CASSQGGSSYNSPLHF.

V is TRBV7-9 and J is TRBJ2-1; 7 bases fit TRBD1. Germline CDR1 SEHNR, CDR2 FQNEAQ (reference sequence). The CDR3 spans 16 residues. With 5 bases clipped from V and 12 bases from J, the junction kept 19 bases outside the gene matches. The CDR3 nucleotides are TGTGCCAGCAGCATAACCGGGACAGCCCTCTTAGGGGTGCAGTTCTTC. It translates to CASSITGTALLGVQFF.

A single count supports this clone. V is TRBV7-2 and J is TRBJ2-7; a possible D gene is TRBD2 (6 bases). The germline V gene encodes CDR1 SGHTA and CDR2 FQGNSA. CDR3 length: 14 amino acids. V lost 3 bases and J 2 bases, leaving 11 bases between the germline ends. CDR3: CASSFGTPPYEQYF. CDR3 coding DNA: TGTGCCAGCAGCTTTGGGACTCCTCCCTACGAGCAGTACTTC.

The CDR3 sequence: CASSPSGGAGNEQFF. In DNA form, the CDR3 reads TGTGCCAGCAGCCCAAGCGGGGGGGCGGGCAATGAGCAGTTCTTC. This chain uses TRBV14 with TRBJ2-1, with 10 bases lining up with TRBD2. Germline V lookup: CDR1 SGHDN, CDR2 FVKESK. The CDR3 has 15 residues. V lost 4 bases and J lost 6; bases outside the gene matches: 6.